Listed here are 24 T cell receptor beta chains from one sample, sequenced in a study of blood T cell repertoires in COVID-19. Assay: immunoSEQ multiplex PCR; the TCRdb copy retains only in-frame clones and omits some. The repertoire holds about 210,000 clones, with 85% to 90% as singletons. Sequenced sample: peripheral blood. These receptors were collected from a man aged 55-75 years who had recovered from COVID-19.

The chain has TRBV5-4 and TRBJ2-2, with D perhaps TRBD2 (5 bases). The CDR3 consists of 16 residues. V lost 2 bases and J 4 bases, leaving 15 bases between the germline ends. The germline V gene encodes CDR1 SGHNT and CDR2 YYREEE (reference sequence). The CDR3 protein is CASSLMTTSSTGELFF. CDR3 nucleotide sequence: TGTGCCAGCAGCTTAATGACTACTTCGAGCACCGGGGAGCTGTTTTTT.

The V and J genes are TRBV9 and TRBJ1-3, with TRBD1 identical over 9 bases. V shed 3 bases and J 3 bases; nucleotides not matched to a gene: 4. The CDR3 loop spans 15 amino acids. Per germline, CDR1 SGDLS and CDR2 YYNGEE. The CDR3 DNA reads TGTGCCAGCAGCGCGACAGGGGGAGGTGGAAACACCATATATTTT. Its protein is CASSATGGGGNTIYF.

The V and J genes are TRBV3-1 (or the pseudogene TRBV3-2) and TRBJ1-6; D is possibly TRBD1 (5 bases). From germline, CDR1 is LGHDT and CDR2 YNNKEL (reference sequence). The CDR3 covers 18 residues. V was clipped by 4 bases and J by 7 bases, with 23 bases between them. Here the CDR3 reads CASSRKPGGMHGNSPLHF. In DNA, the CDR3 is TGTGCCAGCAGCCGGAAGCCGGGGGGAATGCACGGGAATTCACCCCTCCACTTT.

The J gene is TRBJ1-1, the V gene TRBV5-6; D is possibly TRBD1 (6 bases). The CDR3 consists of 14 residues. The V gene lost 0 bases and the J gene lost 5 bases, with 11 bases spanning the gap. CDR1 is SGHDT and CDR2 is YYEEEE in the germline V gene. CDR3 DNA: TGTGCCAGCAGCTTGGACAGGGAGCCGACTGAAGCTTTCTTT. This gives the protein CASSLDREPTEAFF.

This clone was picked up many times. The gene calls are TRBV27 and TRBJ2-1, with D tentatively TRBD1 (5 bases). In germline, CDR1 is MNHEY, CDR2 SMNVEV (reference sequence). The V and J ends lost 4 bases and 0 bases respectively, with 7 bases between them. This CDR3 has 14 residues. CDR3 sequence (DNA): TGTGCCAGCAGTTGGCAGGGCTCCTACAATGAGCAGTTCTTC. Translation: CASSWQGSYNEQFF.

The rearrangement uses TRBV6-2 or TRBV6-3 and TRBJ2-7, with D perhaps matching TRBD2 (6 bases). Trimming cost V 2 bases and J 0 bases, with 17 bases left between them. Germline V gene lookup returns CDR1 MNHEY and CDR2 SVGEGT. This CDR3 comprises 17 residues. This CDR3 reads CASSYPLAPLSSYEQYF. The CDR3 DNA reads TGTGCCAGCAGTTACCCCCTAGCGCCTCTGAGCTCCTACGAGCAGTACTTC.

This chain joins TRBV3-1 (or the pseudogene TRBV3-2) and TRBJ1-1; 10 bases are shared with TRBD1. Germline V lookup: CDR1 LGHDT, CDR2 YNNKEL (reference sequence). The CDR3 has 17 amino acids. The junction had 9 bases not matched to a gene; V was cut back by 4 bases and J by 1 base. This CDR3 reads CASSPGQGPTANTEAFF. In DNA, the CDR3 is TGTGCCAGCAGCCCGGGACAGGGGCCGACCGCGAACACTGAAGCTTTCTTT.

CDR3 in DNA: TGTGCCAGCAGCGTTGGAGGGGGCATCGATGAGCAGTTCTTC. It encodes CASSVGGGIDEQFF. V and J are TRBV9 and TRBJ2-1; maybe TRBD1 (7 bases). CDR3 length: 14 residues. V lost 2 bases, J lost 8 bases, and 14 bases lay in between. CDR1 is SGDLS and CDR2 is YYNGEE in the germline V gene.

As to this clone: This specimen includes other DNA sequences encoding the same CDR3. The CDR3 loop reads CASSQARNTEAFF. The CDR3 bases are TGTGCCAGCAGCCAAGCTAGGAACACTGAAGCTTTCTTT. The V call is TRBV4-2, the J call TRBJ1-1; D ambiguous. Per the germline V gene, CDR1 is LGHNA and CDR2 is YNFKEQ. Deletions cut 1 base from V and 1 base from J, with 4 bases between. The CDR3 spans 13 residues.

This rearrangement joins TRBV5-1 to TRBJ2-5; D is possibly TRBD2 (7 bases). The CDR3 runs to 17 residues. Per the germline V gene, CDR1 is SGHRS and CDR2 is YFSETQ. V was pared by 2 bases and J by 5 bases, with 22 bases between. This CDR3 reads CASSFGGLAFKGETQYF. The CDR3 DNA reads TGCGCCAGCAGCTTCGGGGGGCTAGCTTTTAAAGGGGAGACCCAGTACTTC.

The chain carries TRBV28 and TRBJ2-6; TRBD2 aligns across 9 bases. The V segment lost 4 bases and the J segment 2 bases; nucleotides outside the gene matches: 9. There are 18 residues in the CDR3. From germline, CDR1 is MDHEN and CDR2 SYDVKM. The CDR3 region has the DNA TGTGCCAGCAGTTCCCTTCCAGCGGGAGGCCCTGGGGCCAACGTCCTGACTTTC. Its protein is CASSSLPAGGPGANVLTF.

The genes are TRBV15 and TRBJ1-2; D ambiguous. V was shortened by 0 bases and J by 7 bases, with 6 bases between the two germline ends. The germline CDR1 and CDR2 sequences are LNHNV and YYDKDF (reference sequence). The CDR3 contains 12 residues. The CDR3 DNA sequence: TGTGCCACCAGCAGAGAGCTGAGTGGCTACACCTTC. This encodes CATSRELSGYTF.

The chain links TRBV19 to TRBJ1-1; the D is unclear. CDR1 and CDR2 (germline): LNHDA, SQIVND (reference sequence). This CDR3 has 13 amino acids. V was cut by 3 bases and J by 8 bases, with 13 bases left in between. CDR3 residues: CASSIRGTEEAFF. For the CDR3, the DNA is TGTGCCAGTAGTATCCGGGGTACAGAAGAAGCTTTCTTT.

The J gene is TRBJ2-7, the V gene TRBV30, with unresolved D. In germline, CDR1 is GTSNPN, CDR2 SVGIG (reference sequence). V was shortened by 0 bases and J by 3 bases, with 9 bases between the two germline ends. This CDR3 is built from 13 residues. This CDR3 is CAWSVIPGYEQYF. For the CDR3, the DNA is TGTGCCTGGAGTGTAATTCCCGGCTACGAGCAGTACTTC.

This clone was seen once. The rearrangement links TRBV28 to TRBJ2-1; TRBD2 matches 11 bases. The V gene end was trimmed by 6 bases and the J gene end by 4 bases; junction bases not matched to a gene: 8. The CDR3 spans 16 residues. The V gene's germline CDR1 is MDHEN and CDR2 SYDVKM. This CDR3 is CASRTTSGTQYNEQFF. Here the CDR3 DNA reads TGTGCCAGCAGGACGACTAGCGGGACACAATACAATGAGCAGTTCTTC.

The V gene is TRBV19, the J gene TRBJ2-7; 14 positions agree with TRBD2. J was trimmed by 5 bases and V by 4 bases; bases with no gene match: 10. The CDR3 covers 17 residues. Germline CDR1 LNHDA, CDR2 SQIVND (reference sequence). DNA for the CDR3: TGTGCCAGTAGTAAATCCGGGACTAGCGGGAGCTTAAACGAGCAGTACTTC. Translated, it gives CASSKSGTSGSLNEQYF.

The genes are TRBV7-8 and TRBJ2-1, with TRBD2 matching over 11 bases. The J segment lost 5 bases and the V segment lost 5 bases, leaving 11 bases of the junction unmatched. CDR1 and CDR2 (germline): SGHVS, FQNEAQ. The CDR3 consists of 17 residues. The CDR3 spells CASSILVAGGPHNEQFF. Here the CDR3 DNA reads TGTGCCAGCAGCATACTAGTAGCGGGGGGGCCCCACAATGAGCAGTTCTTC.

The chain carries TRBV6-5 and TRBJ1-1; 8 positions match TRBD1. CDR1 MNHEY and CDR2 SVGAGI come from the germline V gene. This CDR3 is 14 amino acids long. The junction had 6 bases not matched to a gene; V was cut back by 4 bases and J by 5 bases. The CDR3 sequence is CASSSEDRATEAFF. The CDR3, as DNA: TGTGCCAGCAGTTCGGAGGACAGGGCGACTGAAGCTTTCTTT.

Comments on this clone: Other DNA sequences in the sample encode the same CDR3. The chain is built from TRBV7-6 and TRBJ2-1; 13 bases match TRBD2. With V trimmed by 5 bases and J by 1 base, 5 bases remained unmatched. This CDR3 comprises 17 residues. Germline V lookup: CDR1 SGHVS, CDR2 FNYEAQ. Here the CDR3 reads CASSARLAGGSYNEQFF. The CDR3, as DNA: TGTGCCAGCAGCGCCCGACTAGCGGGAGGTTCCTACAATGAGCAGTTCTTC.

This clone has a handful of counts. The J gene is TRBJ2-1, the V gene TRBV7-6, with a weak D call TRBD2 (6 bases). Trimming took off 1 base at V and 7 bases at J, with 14 bases between the two ends. The CDR3 runs to 15 residues. Germline CDR1 and CDR2: SGHVS and FNYEAQ. Here the CDR3 DNA reads TGTGCCAGCAGCTTAGTGACGGCTAGCGAGAATGAGCAGTTCTTC. This codes for CASSLVTASENEQFF.

V and J are TRBV30 and TRBJ2-3, with 8 bases that match TRBD2. V gave up 0 bases and J gave up 4 bases; unmatched junction bases: 9. The CDR3 has 16 residues. Germline values: CDR1 GTSNPN, CDR2 SVGIG (reference sequence). The CDR3 region is CAWSVPTGGGADTQYF. The CDR3, as DNA: TGTGCCTGGAGTGTACCCACCGGGGGGGGCGCAGATACGCAGTATTTT.

The rearrangement links TRBV30 to TRBJ1-5, with D unclear. Germline assignment: CDR1 GTSNPN and CDR2 SVGIG (reference sequence). The V end was cut by 2 bases, the J end by 7 bases, with 12 bases between. This CDR3 spans 13 amino acids. Written as DNA, the CDR3 is TGTGCCTGGAGTCCCGAGGGAAGACAGCCCCAGCATTTT. Protein: CAWSPEGRQPQHF. The whole variable domain, filled in from reference TRBV30 and TRBJ1-5, reads SQTIHQWPATLVQPVGSPLSLECTVEGTSNPNLYWYRQAAGRGLQLLFYSVGIGQISSEVPQNLSASRPQDRQFILSSKKLLLSDSGFYLCAWSPEGRQPQHFGDGTRLSIL.

The gene calls are TRBV5-1 and TRBJ2-7, with 10 bases matching TRBD2. The CDR3 sequence is 18 residues long. V lost 3 bases to trimming and J lost 6 bases; unmatched junction nucleotides: 18. From germline, CDR1 is SGHRS and CDR2 YFSETQ. The CDR3 DNA is TGCGCCAGCAGCTCCTCCGGGGTAGCGGGAGGTCATCGGGGCGAGCAGTACTTC. Encoded protein: CASSSSGVAGGHRGEQYF.

The chain recombines TRBV19 with TRBJ2-3, with 9 positions matching TRBD2. Germline lookup yields CDR1 LNHDA and CDR2 SQIVND (reference sequence). The CDR3 runs 15 residues. The V and J ends lost 7 bases and 0 bases, in that order; junction bases with no gene match: 5. CDR3 DNA sequence: TGTGCCAGTACCCAACTAGCGGGTAGCACAGATACGCAGTATTTT. This sequence encodes CASTQLAGSTDTQYF.